This record looks at one TCR beta chain sequence and its context. Its antigen is not known. This sample stems from a study of OX40 agonist ivuxolimab in advanced cancers. Study information: A male proportion of under 90% was recorded, with mean age approximately 56 years and range roughly 23 to 90.

J gave up 2 bases and V 0 bases, and 9 bases lay outside the gene matches. Germline CDR1 and CDR2: SEHNR and FQNEAQ (reference sequence). This CDR3 has 17 amino acids. Findings and caveats of the study: With doses of 0.1-3.0 mg/kg, partial responders showed among the lowest clonal expansion. The average count of expanded clones was higher among CD8+ T cells than among CD4+.

Only in-frame clones appear in the TCRdb table, and some are missing; sequencing was by immunoSEQ multiplex PCR. This sample carries roughly 46,000 clones, about 91% of them seen once, and the ten largest clones take roughly 4.9%. It was autoimmune disease history or systemic immunosuppression that excluded patients. This chain uses TRBV7-9 with TRBJ2-5, with 7 positions matching TRBD2. The starting material was CD4+ or CD8+ T cells sorted from blood, obtained in a trial of the OX40 agonist ivuxolimab. The sequence was collected from an adult with an advanced solid tumor such as melanoma, head and neck, liver or kidney cancer. CDR3 sequence reads: CASSLATGLSGQETQYF. CDR3 nucleotides: TGTGCCAGCAGCTTAGCCACGGGACTATCGGGGCAAGAGACCCAGTACTTC.